The entry below describes one T cell receptor beta chain. What it binds is not known. The germline V gene encodes CDR1 SNHLY and CDR2 FYNNEI. V shed 2 bases and J 2 bases; nucleotides not matched to a gene: 5. This CDR3 region has 16 residues. This record comes from a study of cytomegalovirus exposure and HLA in healthy donors. At the level of the study: An earlier analysis identified 117 million unique TCR beta sequences in about 190 million T cells. General study results and limits: Later examination showed HLA-associated TCR beta chains had greater clonal expansion than equally common others. On later analysis, the bulk of CMV-associated TCR beta chains appeared to be HLA-restricted. Later genetic work tied a missense DCLRE1C variant to beta-chain V and J trimming.

The primer mix had 60 Vbeta and 13 Jbeta primers. Sequenced by immunoSEQ multiplex PCR; TCRdb stores in-frame clones only, minus some. The sample yields 100,000 to 150,000 clones, roughly 80% seen once. This chain uses TRBV2 with TRBJ2-4; TRBD1 agrees at 8 bases. The sequenced sample was PBMCs. The TCR originated in a female donor in good health and CMV-seronegative. The CDR3 DNA follows: TGTGCCAGCAGTGAATCCCGGACAGGGTCCAAAAACATTCAGTACTTC. Its protein is CASSESRTGSKNIQYF.